The 32 T cell receptor beta chains presented below share a single source sample, sequenced in a study of T cell responses to AZD1222 COVID-19 vaccine. Some clones are missing from TCRdb's copy, which holds only in-frame ones; the method was immunoSEQ multiplex PCR. The data hold 100,000 or so clones, with 90% observed a single time. The sample here was peripheral blood, taken on day 0 of AZD1222 vaccination. These receptors were taken from an adult in good health.

J is TRBJ1-1 and V is TRBV10-3; 9 bases match TRBD1. CDR1 and CDR2 (germline): ENHRY, SYGVKD. V shed 0 bases, J shed 1 base, and the junction held 3 bases outside the gene matches. The length of the CDR3 is 16 residues. The CDR3 DNA sequence: TGTGCCATCAGTGAGTCGCGGGACAGGGAGAACACTGAAGCTTTCTTT. This gives the protein CAISESRDRENTEAFF.

The J gene is TRBJ1-4, the V gene TRBV11-2, with a possible D match to TRBD1 (6 bases). The germline V gene has CDR1 SGHAT and CDR2 FQNNGV. The CDR3 sequence is 15 residues long. V was shortened by 1 base and J by 8 bases, with 14 bases between the two germline ends. CDR3 in DNA: TGTGCCAGCAGCTTAGGCGGGACTCAGGGGGAAAAACTGTTTTTT. Translated: CASSLGGTQGEKLFF.

This clone was seen a handful of times. This sequence joins TRBV27 and TRBJ1-2; 7 bases map to TRBD1. The CDR3 runs to 15 residues. The ends lost 5 bases at V and 6 bases at J; junction bases unmatched: 12. In germline, CDR1 is MNHEY, CDR2 SMNVEV (reference sequence). The CDR3 nucleotides read TGTGCCAGCAGTCTAAACAGGGGTTCGGGTAATGGCTACACCTTC. It is translated as CASSLNRGSGNGYTF.

V gene TRBV9 combines with J gene TRBJ1-2; no definite D call. Germline assignment: CDR1 SGDLS and CDR2 YYNGEE. The length of the CDR3 is 15 residues. V was cut by 3 bases and J by 4 bases, with 16 bases left in between. CDR3 loop: CASSDSHGSVYGYTF. The CDR3 region has the DNA TGTGCCAGCAGCGACTCTCACGGCTCCGTCTATGGCTACACCTTC.

The chain carries TRBV12-3 or TRBV12-4 and TRBJ1-5, with a tentative D call TRBD1 (6 bases). The V end was cut by 1 base, the J end by 9 bases, with 10 bases between. CDR3 length: 13 amino acids. This CDR3 reads CASSLGGRGPQHF. In DNA, the CDR3 is TGTGCCAGCAGTTTAGGGGGGCGAGGGCCCCAGCATTTT.

For the CDR3, the DNA is TGTGCCTGGAGGGACATTTCCTCCTACAATGAGCAGTTCTTC. Protein: CAWRDISSYNEQFF. This chain connects TRBV30 to TRBJ2-1; possible D gene TRBD1, 5 bases. V shed 3 bases and J shed 0 bases, with 9 bases lying between them. This CDR3 comprises 14 residues. Per the germline V gene, CDR1 is GTSNPN and CDR2 is SVGIG (reference sequence). Full variable domain (outside the CDR3, taken from reference TRBV30 and TRBJ2-1): SQTIHQWPATLVQPVGSPLSLECTVEGTSNPNLYWYRQAAGRGLQLLFYSVGIGQISSEVPQNLSASRPQDRQFILSSKKLLLSDSGFYLCAWRDISSYNEQFFGPGTRLTVL.

J is TRBJ2-5 and V is TRBV28; TRBD1 is a possible D gene (5 bases). The CDR3 totals 16 residues. The ends were cut back, 6 bases at V and 5 bases at J, with 22 bases in the middle. The germline V gene encodes CDR1 MDHEN and CDR2 SYDVKM. As DNA, the CDR3 is TGTGCCAGCAGGGCGCTTAAGGGGATTCCGCCCGAGACCCAGTACTTC. The encoded protein is CASRALKGIPPETQYF.

V is TRBV19 and J is TRBJ1-5; D is uncertain. There are 13 residues in the CDR3. V was trimmed by 3 bases and J by 6 bases, leaving 9 bases between them. The germline V gene has CDR1 LNHDA and CDR2 SQIVND (reference sequence). CDR3 region: CASSMEAAQPQHF. CDR3 bases: TGTGCCAGTAGTATGGAGGCCGCTCAGCCCCAGCATTTT.

Only one count was recorded for this clone. The rearrangement uses TRBV12-3 or TRBV12-4 and TRBJ2-1; tentatively, D is TRBD1 or TRBD2 (6 bases each). V lost 6 bases and J lost 8, with 11 bases in between. The CDR3 totals 12 residues. CDR3 amino acids: CASRGRGDEQFF. CDR3 DNA sequence: TGTGCCAGCAGAGGTAGGGGGGATGAGCAGTTCTTC.

A note on this clone: Other DNA sequences in the same sample also yield this CDR3. The chain employs TRBV3-1 (or the pseudogene TRBV3-2) and TRBJ1-2; D is unresolved. V was trimmed by 0 bases and J by 7 bases, leaving 9 bases between them. The germline CDR1 and CDR2 sequences are LGHDT and YNNKEL (reference sequence). The length of the CDR3 is 13 residues. The CDR3, as DNA: TGTGCCAGCAGCCAAGATCTTGTAGGTGGCTACACCTTC. Protein sequence: CASSQDLVGGYTF.

This rearrangement joins TRBV6-6 to TRBJ2-2, with D hard to call. The CDR3 runs to 14 residues. Germline CDR1 MNHNY, CDR2 SVGAGI (reference sequence). Trimming pared 4 bases from V and 3 bases from J, leaving 9 bases between. The DNA of the CDR3 is TGTGCCAGCAGTTGGGCGGCACACACCGGGGAGCTGTTTTTT. This gives the protein CASSWAAHTGELFF.

The chain uses TRBV19 and TRBJ1-2, with 7 bases identical to TRBD1. The V gene's germline CDR1 is LNHDA and CDR2 SQIVND (reference sequence). Trimming removed 0 bases from V and 6 bases from J; junction bases left unmatched: 7. This CDR3 comprises 15 residues. The DNA of the CDR3 is TGTGCCAGTAGTATAGAAGACAGGGTCAGCCATGGCTACACCTTC. Amino acids: CASSIEDRVSHGYTF.

CDR3 in amino acids: CASSELVGPLDNEQFF. The CDR3 DNA follows: TGTGCCAGCAGTGAACTCGTGGGCCCCCTTGACAATGAGCAGTTCTTC. The V gene is TRBV2, the J gene TRBJ2-1, with unresolved D. Germline loops: CDR1 SNHLY, CDR2 FYNNEI. The CDR3 runs 16 residues. Trimming cost V 2 bases and J 5 bases, with 16 bases left between them.

The rearrangement links TRBV6-1 to TRBJ2-1; D remains ambiguous. The germline V and J ends were trimmed by 2 bases and 3 bases, with 8 bases remaining between them. CDR3 length equals 14 residues. The germline CDR1 and CDR2 sequences are MNHNS and SASEGT. The CDR3 region is CASSEQRGYNEQFF. The CDR3 DNA reads as TGTGCCAGCAGTGAACAACGAGGCTACAATGAGCAGTTCTTC.

As regards this clone: The same CDR3 also results from other DNA sequences found in this sample. This chain connects TRBV12-3 or TRBV12-4 to TRBJ1-1; D is ambiguous. Deletions cut 2 bases from V and 5 bases from J, with 6 bases between. The CDR3 spans 12 residues. CDR3 coding DNA: TGTGCCAGCAGTTTACCTGAGACTGAAGCTTTCTTT. Translating it yields CASSLPETEAFF.

The gene calls are TRBV21-1 and TRBJ1-5; no check of the table's D call, TRBD1, against the DNA was made. TRBV21-1 is recorded as a pseudogene. The CDR3 contains 14 residues. CDR3 loop: CASTGQGPYQPQHF. CDR3 in DNA: TGTGCCAGCACCGGACAGGGGCCTTATCAGCCCCAGCATTTT.

V and J are TRBV5-6 and TRBJ2-7; the match to TRBD1 covers 7 bases. J gave up 4 bases and V 0 bases, and 7 bases lay outside the gene matches. The CDR3 runs 15 residues. Germline CDR1 and CDR2: SGHDT and YYEEEE. In DNA, the CDR3 is TGTGCCAGCAGCTTGGGGACAGGTGAACGGTACGAGCAGTACTTC. It yields the protein CASSLGTGERYEQYF.

V and J are TRBV19 and TRBJ1-1, with a possible D match to TRBD1 (5 bases). The V end was cut by 7 bases, the J end by 6 bases, with 18 bases between. The V gene's germline CDR1 is LNHDA and CDR2 SQIVND (reference sequence). CDR3 size: 14 residues. The CDR3: CASIRPGEVAEAFF. The CDR3 nucleotides read TGTGCCAGTATTCGCCCGGGGGAGGTTGCTGAAGCTTTCTTT.

The chain combines TRBV5-5 with TRBJ1-1; the D gene is possibly TRBD1 (5 bases). Per the germline V gene, CDR1 is SGHKS and CDR2 is YYEKEE (reference sequence). The V end lost 4 bases, the J end lost 3 bases, and 10 bases lay between the germline ends. The CDR3 covers 13 residues. In DNA form, the CDR3 reads TGTGCCAGCAGCACGACAGCTTACACTGAAGCTTTCTTT. It encodes CASSTTAYTEAFF.

This chain joins TRBV10-1 and TRBJ1-1; 11 nucleotides align to TRBD1. The CDR3 length is 16 residues. Germline V lookup: CDR1 WNHNN, CDR2 SYGVQD (reference sequence). After removal of 7 bases from V and 1 base from J, the junction contained 8 bases not matched to a gene. The CDR3, as DNA: TGCGCCAGCACTTCAGGGACAGGGGGGAAGAACACTGAAGCTTTCTTT. Translation gives CASTSGTGGKNTEAFF.

In this sample, this clone turned up once. The chain has TRBV28 and TRBJ2-7, with D unresolved. Trimming took off 1 base at V and 4 bases at J, with 17 bases between the two ends. CDR1 and CDR2 (germline): MDHEN, SYDVKM. The CDR3 runs 16 residues. CDR3 DNA sequence: TGTGCCAGCAGTTTATCAATCCCAGACGGTAAATACGAGCAGTACTTC. This codes for CASSLSIPDGKYEQYF.

The chain employs TRBV4-2 and TRBJ2-5; possibly TRBD1 for D (7 bases). Germline V gene sequence: CDR1 LGHNA, CDR2 YNFKEQ. This CDR3 has 15 residues. Trimming cost V 0 bases and J 4 bases, with 12 bases left between them. The CDR3 nucleotides are TGTGCCAGCAGCCAAGACCAGGGGGGCCCAGAGACCCAGTACTTC. Translating it yields CASSQDQGGPETQYF.

V usage is TRBV7-2 and J usage is TRBJ2-6, with 7 bases fitting TRBD1. V shed 5 bases and J 2 bases; nucleotides not matched to a gene: 3. The V gene's germline CDR1 is SGHTA and CDR2 FQGNSA. This CDR3 is 15 amino acids long. CDR3 sequence: CASSLDRAGANVLTF. CDR3 in DNA: TGTGCCAGCAGCCTTGACAGGGCTGGGGCCAACGTCCTGACTTTC.

This chain joins TRBV5-1 and TRBJ1-3; D unresolved. The CDR3 is 15 residues long. Germline CDR1 SGHRS, CDR2 YFSETQ. The V and J ends lost 2 bases and 4 bases respectively, with 13 bases between them. DNA for the CDR3: TGCGCCAGCAGCTTTGGGCCAAGGGTAGGAAACACCATATATTTT. Amino acids: CASSFGPRVGNTIYF. Complete variable domain (other parts from reference TRBV5-1 and TRBJ1-3): KAGVTQTPRYLIKTRGQQVTLSCSPISGHRSVSWYQQTPGQGLQFLFEYFSETQRNKGNFPGRFSGRQFSNSRSEMNVSTLELGDSALYLCASSFGPRVGNTIYFGEGSWLTVV.

The chain combines TRBV10-3 with TRBJ2-4; D call uncertain. CDR3 length: 15 residues. Trimming left V 2 bases short and J 2 bases short, with 10 bases between. CDR1 is ENHRY, CDR2 SYGVKD, per germline. The CDR3 DNA is TGTGCCATCAGTGAGGGAACATACTCCAAAAACATTCAGTACTTC. As protein: CAISEGTYSKNIQYF.

The V and J genes are TRBV20-1 and TRBJ1-2; D gene uncertain. The germline gives CDR1 DFQATT, CDR2 SNEGSKA (reference sequence). V was clipped by 3 bases and J by 8 bases, with 22 bases between them. There are 15 residues in the CDR3. CDR3 loop: CSASSEGRFRGGYTF. DNA of the CDR3: TGCAGTGCTAGTTCCGAGGGCCGGTTTCGAGGCGGCTACACCTTC.

J is TRBJ1-2 and V is TRBV19; 7 positions match TRBD1. J gave up 4 bases and V 10 bases, and 15 bases lay outside the gene matches. The CDR3 is 15 amino acids. The germline V gene has CDR1 LNHDA and CDR2 SQIVND (reference sequence). CDR3 bases: TGTGCCACCGAAAGAGCCGCAGGGGGAACCTATGGCTACACCTTC. Protein sequence: CATERAAGGTYGYTF.

This rearrangement joins TRBV7-9 to TRBJ2-7, with D unresolved. Trimming left V 2 bases short and J 0 bases short, with 8 bases between. The germline V gene has CDR1 SEHNR and CDR2 FQNEAQ (reference sequence). This CDR3 spans 14 amino acids. Here the CDR3 reads CASSLQASSYEQYF. The CDR3 region has the DNA TGTGCCAGCAGCTTACAGGCGAGCTCCTACGAGCAGTACTTC.

The chain employs TRBV2 and TRBJ1-1; D gene unclear. The V end lost 7 bases, the J end lost 9 bases, and 12 bases lay between the germline ends. CDR1 and CDR2 from the germline V gene are SNHLY and FYNNEI. CDR3 size: 11 residues. The CDR3 loop is CASKAFAKAFF. CDR3 bases: TGTGCCAGCAAGGCATTTGCTAAAGCTTTCTTT. The whole variable domain, remainder taken from reference TRBV2 and TRBJ1-1, is EPEVTQTPSHQVTQMGQEVILRCVPISNHLYFYWYRQILGQKVEFLVSFYNNEISEKSEIFDDQFSVERPDGSNFTLKIRSTKLEDSAMYFCASKAFAKAFFGQGTRLTVV.

The J gene is TRBJ1-1, the V gene TRBV5-1, with TRBD1 matching over 8 bases. V dropped 7 bases and J dropped 0; count of bases not matched to a gene: 2. This CDR3 is built from 13 residues. From germline, CDR1 is SGHRS and CDR2 YFSETQ. The CDR3 region is CASGQGLNTEAFF. CDR3 bases: TGCGCCAGCGGACAGGGTTTGAACACTGAAGCTTTCTTT.

The genes are TRBV7-8 and TRBJ2-2; TRBD2 aligns across 8 bases. Germline CDR1 is SGHVS and CDR2 is FQNEAQ. This CDR3 comprises 14 residues. Trimming took 3 bases from V and 4 from J; bases not matched to a gene: 1. CDR3 in amino acids: CASSFLAGTGELFF. The CDR3 nucleotides read TGTGCCAGCAGCTTCCTAGCGGGCACCGGGGAGCTGTTTTTT. The whole variable domain, filled in from reference TRBV7-8 and TRBJ2-2, reads GAGVSQSPRYKVAKRGQDVALRCDPISGHVSLFWYQQALGQGPEFLTYFQNEAQLDKSGLPSDRFFAERPEGSVSTLKIQRTQQEDSAVYLCASSFLAGTGELFFGEGSRLTVL.

The gene calls are TRBV6-5 and TRBJ2-5; D tentatively reads TRBD1 or TRBD2 (6 bases each). V lost 0 bases and J 4 bases, leaving 9 bases between the germline ends. The CDR3 has 14 amino acids. CDR1 and CDR2 (germline): MNHEY, SVGAGI. The CDR3: CASSYSRGAETQYF. For the CDR3, the DNA is TGTGCCAGCAGTTACTCGAGGGGGGCAGAGACCCAGTACTTC.